These T cell receptor beta chains were read from a single sample in a study of T cells expressing NK-cell markers. From its re-call of the 5' RACE reads, TCRdb lists each CDR3 protein once, without DNA. This sample's clone table lists about 180,000 distinct CDR3 sequences. Sequenced input: blood T cells: a sorted CD56 or NKG2C T cell subset, CD4+ or CD8+ T cells, or bulk PBMC T cells (not recorded which). The receptor source for this set is a man aged 18-70 years in good health. The CDR3 runs from the conserved cysteine through the conserved F or W.

cdr3_length	v_call	j_call	cdr3_aa
13	TRBV19	TRBJ2-7	CASRQGVGNEQYF
16	TRBV2	TRBJ2-1	CASSEAWRESYNEQFF
11	TRBV6-5	TRBJ2-7	CATIDTYEQYF
16	TRBV20-1	TRBJ2-7	CSARVLYPGQGTEQYF
14	TRBV7-9	TRBJ2-1	CASGPRLRYNEQFF
14	TRBV27	TRBJ2-7	CASSIKGGFYEQYF
15	TRBV7-6	TRBJ1-1	CASSPYTGAGTEAFF
13	TRBV15	TRBJ1-1	CATRDRGGTEAFF
17	TRBV12-3/TRBV12-4	TRBJ2-3	CASTQGGGQRWTDTQYF
15	TRBV6-1	TRBJ1-5	CASRGQSEGNQPQHF
15	TRBV12-3/TRBV12-4	TRBJ2-2	CASSSRDGHTGELFF
15	TRBV9	TRBJ2-7	CASSGEQGSLSEQYF
14	TRBV9	TRBJ1-3	CASSDGGTGNTIYF
19	TRBV5-6	TRBJ1-2	CASSSKGGSPFESNYGYTF
15	TRBV12-5	TRBJ2-1	CASGLGTGVYNEQFF
15	TRBV24-1	TRBJ2-3	CATSAGSRRTDTQYF
16	TRBV4-1	TRBJ2-1	CASSQIFAGGRDEQFF
17	TRBV5-6	TRBJ1-1	CASSPIGQGAIGTEAFF
16	TRBV12-3/TRBV12-4	TRBJ2-3	CASSDQRWASTDTQYF